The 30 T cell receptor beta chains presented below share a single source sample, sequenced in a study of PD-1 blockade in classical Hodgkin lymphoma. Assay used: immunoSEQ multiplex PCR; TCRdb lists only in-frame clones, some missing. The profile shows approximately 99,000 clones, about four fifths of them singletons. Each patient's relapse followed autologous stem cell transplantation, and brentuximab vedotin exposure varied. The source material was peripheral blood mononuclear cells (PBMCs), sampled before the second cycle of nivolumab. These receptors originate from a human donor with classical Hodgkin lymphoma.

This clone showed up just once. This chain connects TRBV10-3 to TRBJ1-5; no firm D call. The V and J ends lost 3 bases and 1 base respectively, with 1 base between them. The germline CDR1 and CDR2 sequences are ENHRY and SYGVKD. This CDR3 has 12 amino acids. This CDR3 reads CAISDSNQPQHF. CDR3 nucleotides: TGTGCCATCAGTGACAGCAATCAGCCCCAGCATTTT.

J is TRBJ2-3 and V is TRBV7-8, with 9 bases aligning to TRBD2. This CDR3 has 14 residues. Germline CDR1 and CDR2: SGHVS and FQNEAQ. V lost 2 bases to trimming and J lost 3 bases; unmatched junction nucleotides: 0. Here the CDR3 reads CASSLTSGTDTQYF. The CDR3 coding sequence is TGTGCCAGCAGCTTAACTAGCGGGACAGATACGCAGTATTTT.

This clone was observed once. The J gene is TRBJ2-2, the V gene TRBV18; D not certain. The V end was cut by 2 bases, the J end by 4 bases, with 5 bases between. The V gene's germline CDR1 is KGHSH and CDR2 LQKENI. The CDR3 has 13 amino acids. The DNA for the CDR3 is TGTGCCAGCTCACCAGAGGTCACCGGGGAGCTGTTTTTT. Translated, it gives CASSPEVTGELFF.

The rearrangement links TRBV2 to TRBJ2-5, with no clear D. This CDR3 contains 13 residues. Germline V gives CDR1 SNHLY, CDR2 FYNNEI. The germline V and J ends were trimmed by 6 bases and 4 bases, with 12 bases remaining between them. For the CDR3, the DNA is TGTGCCAGCAGCTACCCCGTGGGAGAGACCCAGTACTTC. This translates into CASSYPVGETQYF.

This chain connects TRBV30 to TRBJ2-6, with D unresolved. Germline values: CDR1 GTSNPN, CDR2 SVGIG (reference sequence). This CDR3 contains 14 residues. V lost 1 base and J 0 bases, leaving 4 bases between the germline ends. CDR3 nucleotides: TGTGCCTGGAGTGGTGACTCTGGGGCCAACGTCCTGACTTTC. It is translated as CAWSGDSGANVLTF.

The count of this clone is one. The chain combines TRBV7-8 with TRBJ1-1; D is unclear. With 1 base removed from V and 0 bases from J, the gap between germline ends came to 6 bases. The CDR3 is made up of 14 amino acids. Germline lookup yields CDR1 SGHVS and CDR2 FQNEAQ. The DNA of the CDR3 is TGTGCCAGCAGCTTAGGACCGGTGAACACTGAAGCTTTCTTT. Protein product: CASSLGPVNTEAFF.

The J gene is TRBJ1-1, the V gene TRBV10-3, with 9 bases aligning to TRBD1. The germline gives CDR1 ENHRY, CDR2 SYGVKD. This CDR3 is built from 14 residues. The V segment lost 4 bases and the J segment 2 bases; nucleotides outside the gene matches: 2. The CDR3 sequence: CAISGGQGNTEAFF. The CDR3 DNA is TGTGCCATCAGTGGGGGACAGGGAAACACTGAAGCTTTCTTT.

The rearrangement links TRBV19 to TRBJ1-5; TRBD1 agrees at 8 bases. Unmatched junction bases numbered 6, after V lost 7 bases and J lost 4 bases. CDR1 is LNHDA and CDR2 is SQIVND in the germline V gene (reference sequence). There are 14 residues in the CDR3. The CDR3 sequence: CASKGQGGNQPQHF. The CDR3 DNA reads TGTGCCAGTAAAGGACAGGGCGGTAATCAGCCCCAGCATTTT. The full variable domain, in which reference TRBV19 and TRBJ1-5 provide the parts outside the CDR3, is DGGITQSPKYLFRKEGQNVTLSCEQNLNHDAMYWYRQDPGQGLRLIYYSQIVNDFQKGDIAEGYSVSREKKESFPLTVTSAQKNPTAFYLCASKGQGGNQPQHFGDGTRLSIL.

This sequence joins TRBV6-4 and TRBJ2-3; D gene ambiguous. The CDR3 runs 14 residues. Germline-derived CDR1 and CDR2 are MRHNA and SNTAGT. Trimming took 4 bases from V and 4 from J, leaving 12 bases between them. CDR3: CASSAGLSADTQYF. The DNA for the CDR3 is TGTGCCAGCAGTGCGGGCTTGTCGGCAGATACGCAGTATTTT.

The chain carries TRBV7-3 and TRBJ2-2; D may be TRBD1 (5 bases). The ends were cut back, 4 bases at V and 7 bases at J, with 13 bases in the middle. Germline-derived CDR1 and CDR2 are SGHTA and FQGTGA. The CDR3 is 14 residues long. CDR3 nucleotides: TGTGCCAGCAGCTATGGGCCCGACAGCGGGGAGCTGTTTTTT. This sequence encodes CASSYGPDSGELFF.

In DNA, the CDR3 is TGTGCCATCAGTTCCCTTACGGGACAGGCGGCGTACGAGCAGTACTTC. Translation gives CAISSLTGQAAYEQYF. V usage is TRBV10-3 and J usage is TRBJ2-7; TRBD1 matches at 8 bases. Germline lookup yields CDR1 ENHRY and CDR2 SYGVKD. Trimming took 5 bases from V and 4 from J; bases not matched to a gene: 13. CDR3 length: 16 residues.

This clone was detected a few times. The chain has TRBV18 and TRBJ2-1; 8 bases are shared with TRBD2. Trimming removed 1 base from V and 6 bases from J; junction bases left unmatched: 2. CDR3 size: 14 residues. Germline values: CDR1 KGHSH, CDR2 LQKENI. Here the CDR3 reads CASSPQAGGNEQFF. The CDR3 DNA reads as TGTGCCAGCTCACCACAGGCGGGAGGCAATGAGCAGTTCTTC.

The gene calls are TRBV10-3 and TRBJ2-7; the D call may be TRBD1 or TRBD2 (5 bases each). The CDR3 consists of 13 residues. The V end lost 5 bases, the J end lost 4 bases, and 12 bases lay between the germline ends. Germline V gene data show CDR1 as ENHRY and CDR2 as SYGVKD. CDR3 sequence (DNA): TGTGCCATCAGTAACGGGACCTCGTACGAGCAGTACTTC. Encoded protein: CAISNGTSYEQYF.

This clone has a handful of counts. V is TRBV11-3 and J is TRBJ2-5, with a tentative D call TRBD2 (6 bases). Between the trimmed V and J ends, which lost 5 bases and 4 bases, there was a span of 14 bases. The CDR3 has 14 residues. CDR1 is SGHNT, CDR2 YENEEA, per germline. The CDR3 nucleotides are TGTGCCAGCAGCCCATCCCCGGGAGTAGAGACCCAGTACTTC. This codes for CASSPSPGVETQYF.

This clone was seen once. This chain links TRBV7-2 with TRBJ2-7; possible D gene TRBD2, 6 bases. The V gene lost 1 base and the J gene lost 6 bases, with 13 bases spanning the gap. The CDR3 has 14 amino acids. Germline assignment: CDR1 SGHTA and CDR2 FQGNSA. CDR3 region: CASSLGMTSGEQYF. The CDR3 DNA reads TGTGCCAGCAGCTTAGGTATGACTAGTGGCGAGCAGTACTTC.

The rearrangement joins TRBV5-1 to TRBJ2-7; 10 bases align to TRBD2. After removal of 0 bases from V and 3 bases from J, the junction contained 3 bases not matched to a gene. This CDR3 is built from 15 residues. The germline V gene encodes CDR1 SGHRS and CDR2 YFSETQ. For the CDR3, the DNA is TGCGCCAGCAGCTTGGGGACTAGCGGTTACTACGAGCAGTACTTC. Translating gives CASSLGTSGYYEQYF. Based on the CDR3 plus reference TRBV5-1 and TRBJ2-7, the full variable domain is KAGVTQTPRYLIKTRGQQVTLSCSPISGHRSVSWYQQTPGQGLQFLFEYFSETQRNKGNFPGRFSGRQFSNSRSEMNVSTLELGDSALYLCASSLGTSGYYEQYFGPGTRLTVT.

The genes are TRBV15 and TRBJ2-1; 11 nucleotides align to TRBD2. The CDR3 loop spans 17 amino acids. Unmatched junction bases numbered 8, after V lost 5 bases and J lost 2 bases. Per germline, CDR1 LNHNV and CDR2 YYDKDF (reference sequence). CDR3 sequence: CATSRLGLAETYNEQFF. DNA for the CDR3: TGTGCCACCAGCCGTTTGGGACTAGCGGAAACCTACAATGAGCAGTTCTTC.

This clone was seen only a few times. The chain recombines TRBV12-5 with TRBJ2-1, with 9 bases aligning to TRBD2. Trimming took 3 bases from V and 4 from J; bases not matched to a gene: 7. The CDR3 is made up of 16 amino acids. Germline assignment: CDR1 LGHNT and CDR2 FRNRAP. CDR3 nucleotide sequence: TGTGCTAGTGGTTTTCTCAAGCGGGAGGAGTACAATGAGCAGTTCTTC. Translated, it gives CASGFLKREEYNEQFF.

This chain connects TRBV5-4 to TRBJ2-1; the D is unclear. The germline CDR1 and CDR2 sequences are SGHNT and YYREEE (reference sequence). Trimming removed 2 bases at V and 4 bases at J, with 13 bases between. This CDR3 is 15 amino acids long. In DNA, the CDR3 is TGTGCCAGCAGCTTCGGCTTGGACCTGTACAATGAGCAGTTCTTC. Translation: CASSFGLDLYNEQFF.

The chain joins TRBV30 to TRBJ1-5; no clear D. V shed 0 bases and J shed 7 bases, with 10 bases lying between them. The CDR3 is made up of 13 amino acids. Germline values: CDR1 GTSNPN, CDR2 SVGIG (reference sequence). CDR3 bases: TGTGCCTGGAGTGTACAGAGGGAGCAGCCCCAGCATTTT. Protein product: CAWSVQREQPQHF.

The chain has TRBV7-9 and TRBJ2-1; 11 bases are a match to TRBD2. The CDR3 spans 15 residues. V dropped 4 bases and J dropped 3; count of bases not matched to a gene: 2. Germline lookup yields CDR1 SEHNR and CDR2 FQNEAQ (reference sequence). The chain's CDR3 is CASSSGLADYNEQFF. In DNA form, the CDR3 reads TGTGCCAGCAGCTCGGGACTAGCGGACTACAATGAGCAGTTCTTC. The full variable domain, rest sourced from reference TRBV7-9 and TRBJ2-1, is DTGVSQNPRHKITKRGQNVTFRCDPISEHNRLYWYRQTLGQGPEFLTYFQNEAQLEKSRLLSDRFSAERPKGSFSTLEIQRTEQGDSAMYLCASSSGLADYNEQFFGPGTRLTVL.

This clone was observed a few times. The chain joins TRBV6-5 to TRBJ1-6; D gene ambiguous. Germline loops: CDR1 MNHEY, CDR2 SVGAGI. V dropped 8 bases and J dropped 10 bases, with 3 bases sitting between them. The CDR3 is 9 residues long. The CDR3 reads CASGSPLHF. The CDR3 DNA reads TGTGCCAGCGGCTCACCCCTCCACTTT.

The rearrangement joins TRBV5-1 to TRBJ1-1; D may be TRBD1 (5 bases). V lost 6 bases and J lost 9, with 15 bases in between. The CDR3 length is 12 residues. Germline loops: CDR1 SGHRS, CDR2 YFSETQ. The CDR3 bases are TGCGCCAGCACCCCATCGGGGGGTAAAGCTTTCTTT. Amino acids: CASTPSGGKAFF.

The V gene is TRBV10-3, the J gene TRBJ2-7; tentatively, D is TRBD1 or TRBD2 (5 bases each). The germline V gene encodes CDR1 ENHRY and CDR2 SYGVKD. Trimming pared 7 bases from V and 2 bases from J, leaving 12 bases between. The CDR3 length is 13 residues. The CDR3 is CAITRDGTYEQYF. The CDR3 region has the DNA TGTGCCATCACCAGGGACGGGACCTACGAGCAGTACTTC.

The CDR3 sequence is CATSRAGTGAPPYF. The CDR3 DNA is TGTGCCACCAGCAGGGCCGGGACAGGGGCCCCCCCGTACTTC. The chain employs TRBV15 and TRBJ2-7; 10 nucleotides match TRBD1. V trimming: 3 bases; J trimming: 12 bases; junction bases outside the gene matches: 11. The CDR3 contains 14 residues. Germline-derived CDR1 and CDR2 are LNHNV and YYDKDF (reference sequence).

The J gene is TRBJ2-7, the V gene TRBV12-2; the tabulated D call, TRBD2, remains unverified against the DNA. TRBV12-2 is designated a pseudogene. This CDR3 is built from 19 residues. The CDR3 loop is CASRFHNPLAGVFSYEQYF. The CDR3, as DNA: TGTGCAAGTCGCTTTCACAACCCTTTAGCGGGAGTTTTCTCCTACGAGCAGTACTTC.

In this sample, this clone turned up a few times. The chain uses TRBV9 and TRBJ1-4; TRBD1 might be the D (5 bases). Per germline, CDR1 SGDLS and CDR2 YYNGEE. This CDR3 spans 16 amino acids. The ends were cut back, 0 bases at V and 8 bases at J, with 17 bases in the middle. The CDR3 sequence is CASSVGEGRVEEKLFF. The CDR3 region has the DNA TGTGCCAGCAGCGTAGGGGAGGGGAGAGTGGAAGAAAAACTGTTTTTT.

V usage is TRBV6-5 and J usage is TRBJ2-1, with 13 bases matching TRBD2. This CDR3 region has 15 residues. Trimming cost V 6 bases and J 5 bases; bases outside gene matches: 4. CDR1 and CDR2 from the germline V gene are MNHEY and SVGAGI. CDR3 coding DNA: TGTGCCAGCAGACAGGGACTAGCGGGAAACAATGAGCAGTTCTTC. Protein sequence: CASRQGLAGNNEQFF.

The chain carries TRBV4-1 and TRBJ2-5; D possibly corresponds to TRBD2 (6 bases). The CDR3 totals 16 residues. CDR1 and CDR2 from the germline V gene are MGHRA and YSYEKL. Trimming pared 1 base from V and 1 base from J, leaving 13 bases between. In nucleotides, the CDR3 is TGCGCCAGCAGCCAAGGCCCGGGAGAGGGCCAAGAGACCCAGTACTTC. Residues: CASSQGPGEGQETQYF.

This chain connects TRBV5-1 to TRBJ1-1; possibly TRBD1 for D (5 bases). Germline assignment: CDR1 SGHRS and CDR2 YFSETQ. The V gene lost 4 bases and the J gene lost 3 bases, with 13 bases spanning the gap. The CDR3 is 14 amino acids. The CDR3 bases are TGCGCCAGCAGCACCCTTCAGGGAGACACTGAAGCTTTCTTT. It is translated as CASSTLQGDTEAFF. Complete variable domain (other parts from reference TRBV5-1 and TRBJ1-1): KAGVTQTPRYLIKTRGQQVTLSCSPISGHRSVSWYQQTPGQGLQFLFEYFSETQRNKGNFPGRFSGRQFSNSRSEMNVSTLELGDSALYLCASSTLQGDTEAFFGQGTRLTVV.